The 15 T cell receptor beta chains presented below share a single source sample, sequenced in a study of T cell repertoires in cytomegalovirus infection. A single record per CDR3 protein comes from TCRdb applying MiXCR to the reads. In the table there are hundreds of thousands of distinct CDR3 sequences, roughly 42% of which are singletons. Their antigen targets remain unknown. Sequencing was performed on cultured PBMCs, taken from culture after CMV antigen stimulation. Receptors were obtained from a human donor in good health (CMV status not recorded). Some clones in this sample may be carry-over from other donors' samples.

This chain uses TRBV7-9 with TRBJ2-3; 12 bases align to TRBD2. The ends lost 5 bases at V and 5 bases at J; junction bases unmatched: 5. This CDR3 spans 15 amino acids. CDR1 and CDR2 (germline): SEHNR, FQNEAQ (reference sequence). The CDR3 protein is CASSPPGLAGDTQYF. DNA for the CDR3: TGTGCCAGCAGCCCCCCGGGACTAGCGGGAGATACGCAGTATTTT. The full variable domain, its missing parts supplied by reference TRBV7-9 and TRBJ2-3, is DTGVSQNPRHKITKRGQNVTFRCDPISEHNRLYWYRQTLGQGPEFLTYFQNEAQLEKSRLLSDRFSAERPKGSFSTLEIQRTEQGDSAMYLCASSPPGLAGDTQYFGPGTRLTVL.

The rearrangement uses TRBV20-1 and TRBJ1-2, with 11 bases lining up with TRBD1. The germline V gene has CDR1 DFQATT and CDR2 SNEGSKA (reference sequence). Losses at the gene ends were 4 bases for V and 5 bases for J; bases not matched to a gene: 6. The CDR3 totals 14 residues. The CDR3 nucleotides are TGCAGTGCTAAGGACAGGGGGCTTGGGTATGGCTACACCTTC. Residues: CSAKDRGLGYGYTF.

The rearrangement links TRBV6-1 to TRBJ1-5; 9 bases align to TRBD1. The junction had 4 bases not matched to a gene; V was cut back by 6 bases and J by 1 base. This CDR3 contains 15 residues. Germline-derived CDR1 and CDR2 are MNHNS and SASEGT. CDR3 residues: CASRNRGPSNQPQHF. The CDR3 DNA is TGTGCCAGCAGAAACAGGGGGCCGAGCAATCAGCCCCAGCATTTT.

The rearrangement uses TRBV2 and TRBJ2-7; D gene ambiguous. The CDR3 loop spans 12 amino acids. Trimming left V 8 bases short and J 4 bases short, with 12 bases between. Germline CDR1 reads SNHLY; CDR2 reads FYNNEI. CDR3 nucleotide sequence: TGTGCCAGCTTTAGAGTCTCTTACGAGCAGTACTTC. Its translation is CASFRVSYEQYF.

The rearrangement links TRBV6-6 to TRBJ2-1, with 14 bases matching TRBD2. CDR3 length: 19 residues. V was clipped by 5 bases and J by 0 bases; unmatched bases: 9. Germline V gene sequence: CDR1 MNHNY, CDR2 SVGAGI (reference sequence). The CDR3 sequence is CASSHPGLAGVGSYNEQFF. The CDR3 DNA reads as TGTGCCAGCAGTCACCCGGGACTAGCGGGAGTGGGCTCCTACAATGAGCAGTTCTTC.

The rearrangement uses TRBV9 and TRBJ1-2, with unresolved D. This CDR3 spans 14 amino acids. Germline CDR1 is SGDLS and CDR2 is YYNGEE. V lost 0 bases to trimming and J lost 2 bases, with 8 bases between them. The CDR3 is CASSVGRLNYGYTF. In nucleotides, the CDR3 is TGTGCCAGCAGCGTAGGCCGGTTGAACTATGGCTACACCTTC. Filled out from reference TRBV9 and TRBJ1-2, the complete variable domain reads DSGVTQTPKHLITATGQRVTLRCSPRSGDLSVYWYQQSLDQGLQFLIQYYNGEERAKGNILERFSAQQFPDLHSELNLSSLELGDSALYFCASSVGRLNYGYTFGSGTRLTVV.

The chain is built from TRBV10-3 and TRBJ2-1, with 14 bases matching TRBD2. CDR1 and CDR2 from the germline V gene are ENHRY and SYGVKD. V lost 10 bases, J lost 9 bases, and 23 bases stayed unmatched. This CDR3 spans 19 amino acids. In nucleotides, the CDR3 is TGTGCCACCAGAGCCGGAACCGGGACTAGCGGGAGTGGCGGCACTGAGCAGTTCTTC. Translating it yields CATRAGTGTSGSGGTEQFF.

The chain is built from TRBV7-6 and TRBJ2-6, with D unclear. The CDR3 sequence is 14 residues long. V dropped 3 bases and J dropped 4 bases, with 7 bases sitting between them. Germline V gives CDR1 SGHVS, CDR2 FNYEAQ. The CDR3 nucleotides are TGTGCCAGCAGCTTGAGTGCCGGGGCCAACGTCCTGACTTTC. Its translation: CASSLSAGANVLTF.

This clonotype occurred a few times. The gene calls are TRBV6-5 and TRBJ2-7, with TRBD2 identical over 7 bases. CDR3 length: 16 amino acids. The germline V gene has CDR1 MNHEY and CDR2 SVGAGI. Unmatched junction bases numbered 17, after V lost 5 bases and J lost 7 bases. DNA of the CDR3: TGTGCCAGCAGTACCCCCGCGCGGAGCGGGGCTAGGGAGCAGTACTTC. The encoded protein is CASSTPARSGAREQYF.

This chain connects TRBV27 to TRBJ2-1; either TRBD1 or TRBD2 may supply D (6 bases each). This CDR3 has 12 amino acids. Per germline, CDR1 MNHEY and CDR2 SMNVEV (reference sequence). Trimming shortened V by 4 bases and J by 9 bases, and 10 bases separated the two germline ends. The CDR3 region is CASSYGGAEQFF. CDR3 sequence (DNA): TGTGCCAGCAGTTACGGGGGCGCTGAGCAGTTCTTC.

This clonotype turned up a few times. V usage is TRBV6-1 and J usage is TRBJ2-7; TRBD1 agrees at 7 bases. V lost 7 bases and J lost 3; bases outside the gene matches: 9. The CDR3 contains 14 residues. Per germline, CDR1 MNHNS and CDR2 SASEGT. The CDR3 nucleotides are TGTGCCAGCACCCGGGACAGTCCAGGCTACGAGCAGTACTTC. It is translated as CASTRDSPGYEQYF.

The V gene is TRBV6-1, the J gene TRBJ2-7; D is unresolved. This CDR3 has 14 residues. Germline loops: CDR1 MNHNS, CDR2 SASEGT. Trimming stripped 7 bases from V and 4 bases from J, with 17 bases between. The CDR3 bases are TGTGCCAGCACTGGACGGCTGAACTATTACGAGCAGTACTTC. This codes for CASTGRLNYYEQYF.

The chain combines TRBV2 with TRBJ2-7, with D hard to call. CDR1 and CDR2 (germline): SNHLY, FYNNEI. This CDR3 is 14 amino acids long. Between the trimmed V and J ends, which lost 4 bases and 0 bases, there was a span of 10 bases. In DNA form, the CDR3 reads TGTGCCAGCAGTGGACGGCGACCCTCCTACGAGCAGTACTTC. It is translated as CASSGRRPSYEQYF.

This chain joins TRBV11-2 and TRBJ2-7; a weak D match, TRBD2 (6 bases). V was cut by 2 bases and J by 5 bases, with 10 bases left in between. The CDR3 contains 13 residues. Germline V gene data show CDR1 as SGHAT and CDR2 as FQNNGV. Written as DNA, the CDR3 is TGTGCCAGCAGCTTATGGCGGGATGACGAGCAGTACTTC. Its protein is CASSLWRDDEQYF.

The chain combines TRBV4-1 with TRBJ2-6; D not resolved. Germline lookup yields CDR1 MGHRA and CDR2 YSYEKL. CDR3 length: 16 amino acids. V lost 4 bases and J 0 bases, leaving 10 bases between the germline ends. The chain's CDR3 is CASSPRLISGANVLTF. Written as DNA, the CDR3 is TGCGCCAGCAGCCCGAGACTGATCTCTGGGGCCAACGTCCTGACTTTC.